Listed below are T cell receptor beta chains from one sample, sequenced in a study of beta chain features in type 1 diabetes. This table comes from immunoSEQ multiplex PCR, and its TCRdb copy is limited to in-frame clones, with some not included. The profile shows about 130,000 clones, roughly 10% of them singletons. The sample comprised central memory CD4+ T cells from blood. Receptors originate from a man younger than 40 with type 1 diabetes. Both conserved end residues are part of each CDR3.

V | length | CDR3
TRBV9 | 12 | CASSVGSGKAFF
TRBV9 | 12 | CASSPVDRQAFF
TRBV11-2 | 14 | CASSVTGTGNIQYF
TRBV7-2 | 17 | CASRRKSGTSGTDTQYF
TRBV7-8 | 13 | CASSLGSRDEQFF
TRBV18 | 12 | CASSTLADTQYF
TRBV18 | 15 | CASSPPAGFNTEAFF
TRBV18 | 14 | CASSTNRAHTEAFF
TRBV7-9 | 12 | CASSFGQSHHTF
TRBV5-1 | 15 | CASSTLAGPYNEQFF
TRBV7-2 | 16 | CASSPDPTGGFEKLFF
TRBV7-2 | 15 | CASSPWTGQNTEAFF
TRBV7-2 | 15 | CASSPAGGRGGELFF
TRBV6-5 | 13 | CASSYSNSYEQYF
TRBV20-1 | 11 | CSVGGDYGYTF
TRBV4-2 | 17 | CASSQDLSQGTHSPLHF
TRBV7-2 | 14 | CASRGQGLRSPLHF
TRBV5-4 | 15 | CASSQDRGTADTQYF
TRBV2 | 14 | CASALTGLNTEAFF
TRBV28 | 14 | CASSELDSNNGYTF
TRBV4-2 | 13 | CASSQGRGQPQHF
TRBV4-2 | 15 | CASSQDHGGEDGYTF
TRBV28 | 14 | CASSRGGNTYEQYF
TRBV9 | 14 | CASSPSGGHNEQFF
TRBV29-1 | 13 | CSVTGANTGELFF
TRBV7-9 | 18 | CASSATPGQGSVYTEAFF
TRBV4-2 | 17 | CASSQEGRGGQNSPLHF
TRBV4-3 | 14 | CASSQEAAVNIQYF
TRBV4-2 | 16 | CASSLGVAGETDTQYF
TRBV6-5 | 15 | CASSFTDRGNSPLHF